This record concerns one T cell receptor (beta chain) sequence. This clone showed up just once. Its cognate antigen has yet to be identified. Per-nucleotide qualities are absent, and no much larger clonotype sits a single base away. The CDR3 regions of human TCRbeta chains were subjected to immunosequencing. Per the original workflow: Repertoire TCRs were matched against a reference library of SARS-CoV-2-specific TCRs generated with the MIRA antigen-specificity platform. Breadth was defined as the fraction of unique TCRs that were SARS-CoV-2-associated. Depth was defined as the fraction of total T cells that were SARS-CoV-2-associated. Using the MIRA data, each spike-specific TCR was mapped to the spike region that the TCR reacts to and placed in a CD4 or CD8 class. Log10-transformed breadth and depth values were compared by one-way ANOVA with Sidak's multiple comparisons tests. TCRdb holds this immuneACCESS table with in-frame rearrangements only. Some clones are missing; in checked studies, unresolved V genes explain under half, and the rest has no known cause. V, J and clone size are taken as reported in that table, and D and trimming were inferred from the DNA itself. This sample gives about 200,000 clones in total; over 80% of them show up just once. The ten most abundant clones make up 1% to 1.5% of the sample.

The entry originates in a study of T cell responses to AZD1222 COVID-19 vaccine (dated by TCRdb to the early 2020s). Looking at the study overall: AZD1222 recipients whose second dose came at about 4 weeks and those whose second dose came at about 12 weeks were combined into one group, since spike-specific TCR depth and breadth did not differ between the two schedules. Trial participants were enrolled into age subgroups of 18-55, 56-69 and 70-plus years, which contained roughly 150, 30 and 60 TCR-sequenced participants, respectively. A total of 233 trial participants underwent TCR sequencing, of whom nearly 210 had received two doses of AZD1222 and about 26 had received two doses of the MenACWY control vaccine.

The sample's time point label is to be understood as: baseline before first vaccination. Vaccinee samples were obtained from the UK trials COV001 and COV002, which included a single-blind randomized controlled phase 2/3 trial of AZD1222 (ChAdOx1 nCoV-19) in healthy adults. Trial participant PBMC samples were collected at day 0 and day 28 after the second dose for TCRbeta chain sequencing. Via the germline V gene (reference sequence), CDR1 is DFQATT and CDR2 SNEGSKA. Including cysteine and phenylalanine, the CDR3 has 11 amino acids. Only the CDR3 region is kept as DNA, spanning 33 bases read in frame from base 1. V sheds 6 bases and J sheds 10 bases, leaving 15 bases between their ends. Overall study results and their limits: Epitopes outside the regions mutated in the B.1.351 and B.1.1.7 variants were reportedly recognized by nearly half of the unique spike-specific TCRs. The 56-69-year group was small, and its depth increase did not reach significance, likely because of low power. Because no day 14 peak-response samples were available, the repertoires could be characterized only after the peak T cell response. After two AZD1222 doses, both the breadth and the depth of spike-specific TCRs were significantly higher than at day 0 and than in MenACWY recipients. Vaccine-associated CD4 TCRs spanned the whole spike protein, with dominant responses in regions 160-218 and 743-854. Participants were mostly white British, with more females than males. The authors suggested clonal diversity may have been underestimated. Conclusions about previously exposed vaccinees are limited because only five to seven AZD1222 recipients were SARS-CoV-2 seropositive at baseline.

This specimen consisted of peripheral blood, obtained on day 0 of AZD1222 vaccination. The receptor was isolated from an adult in good health. The chain is encoded by TRBV20-1 joined to TRBJ1-2, and TRBD1 may be the D gene, going by 5 matching bases. The encoded CDR3 is CSATGKGAYTF. The DNA reads as follows: TGCAGTGCCACCGGGAAAGGGGCCTACACCTTC.